This passage covers 27 T cell receptor beta chains from one sample sequenced in a study of shared clonotypes between healthy human individuals. The method was immunoSEQ multiplex PCR; TCRdb's version includes in-frame clones alone and lacks a portion of them. The data show about 2.3 million clones, 85% to 95% seen once. The sequencing input was naive CD4+ T cells from PBMCs. Subset here: CD45RA+ positively selected. These receptor sequences come from a young man in good health. Some clones in this sample may be carry-over from other donors' samples.

This chain uses TRBV25-1 with TRBJ1-1, with 9 bases identical to TRBD1. V lost 8 bases and J lost 5; bases outside the gene matches: 9. This CDR3 spans 14 amino acids. CDR1 is MGHDK, CDR2 SYGVNS, per germline. CDR3 region: CASLVTGGRTEAFF. CDR3 DNA: TGTGCCAGCCTCGTCACAGGGGGCCGGACTGAAGCTTTCTTT.

The chain combines TRBV28 with TRBJ2-3; 7 bases match TRBD1. V was clipped by 10 bases and J by 0 bases; unmatched bases: 10. Germline V gives CDR1 MDHEN, CDR2 SYDVKM. This CDR3 is 15 amino acids long. CDR3 nucleotides: TGTGCCACCAAGCAAGACAGGGTTAGCACAGATACGCAGTATTTT. Its protein product is CATKQDRVSTDTQYF. The full variable domain, its missing parts supplied by reference TRBV28 and TRBJ2-3, is DVKVTQSSRYLVKRTGEKVFLECVQDMDHENMFWYRQDPGLGLRLIYFSYDVKMKEKGDIPEGYSVSREKKERFSLILESASTNQTSMYLCATKQDRVSTDTQYFGPGTRLTVL.

The sample holds one count of this clone. This chain connects TRBV19 to TRBJ2-6; 8 bases agree with TRBD1. CDR3 length: 20 amino acids. With V trimmed by 3 bases and J by 4 bases, 17 bases remained unmatched. Per germline, CDR1 LNHDA and CDR2 SQIVND (reference sequence). CDR3 in DNA: TGTGCCAGTAGTATTTATAATCGGGACAGGTGGGGTATGGGGGCCAACGTCCTGACTTTC. This gives the protein CASSIYNRDRWGMGANVLTF.

Turning to this clone: Other nucleotide sequences in the sample specify the same CDR3. The V and J genes are TRBV6-5 and TRBJ2-1; D unresolved. Trimming took off 8 bases at V and 0 bases at J, with 8 bases between the two ends. Germline V gives CDR1 MNHEY, CDR2 SVGAGI. The CDR3 loop spans 13 amino acids. The CDR3 DNA reads as TGTGCCAGCGGCCGAGGCTCCTACAATGAGCAGTTCTTC. Translation gives CASGRGSYNEQFF.

The CDR3 loop reads CASSFSLTSGRVNEQFF. The DNA of the CDR3 is TGCGCCAGCAGCTTCTCCCTAACTAGCGGGAGAGTAAATGAGCAGTTCTTC. V and J are TRBV5-1 and TRBJ2-1, with TRBD2 identical over 11 bases. V trimming: 2 bases; J trimming: 7 bases; junction bases outside the gene matches: 11. The CDR3 has 17 residues. Germline V CDR1 and CDR2: SGHRS, YFSETQ.

This chain connects TRBV18 to TRBJ1-4; unclear D gene. The CDR3 spans 15 residues. The V end lost 1 base, the J end lost 4 bases, and 10 bases lay between the germline ends. Germline V gene data show CDR1 as KGHSH and CDR2 as LQKENI. The CDR3 bases are TGTGCCAGCTCACCACGTGGCAGGTTTAATGAAAAACTGTTTTTT. It translates to CASSPRGRFNEKLFF.

The chain employs TRBV5-5 and TRBJ2-7; tentatively, D is TRBD2 (6 bases). CDR1 SGHKS and CDR2 YYEKEE come from the germline V gene (reference sequence). The V gene lost 1 base and the J gene lost 0 bases, with 14 bases spanning the gap. The CDR3 length is 16 residues. CDR3 protein: CASSLRGSGVSYEQYF. DNA for the CDR3: TGTGCCAGCAGCTTGAGGGGTAGCGGAGTCTCCTACGAGCAGTACTTC.

The chain employs TRBV5-1 and TRBJ1-2; possible D gene TRBD1, 6 bases. The germline V gene encodes CDR1 SGHRS and CDR2 YFSETQ. Trimming pared 5 bases from V and 3 bases from J, leaving 14 bases between. The CDR3 sequence is 14 residues long. DNA for the CDR3: TGCGCCAGCAGGCGGACAGCCACGGACTATGGCTACACCTTC. Amino acids: CASRRTATDYGYTF.

This chain links TRBV23-1 with TRBJ1-5, with 9 bases identical to TRBD1. TRBV23-1 is an ORF, and what it does is uncertain. Trimming took 4 bases from V and 1 from J; bases not matched to a gene: 5. CDR3 size: 16 residues. In DNA form, the CDR3 reads TGCGCCAGCAGTCGAAACAGGGGGCGAAGCAATCAGCCCCAGCATTTT. This translates into CASSRNRGRSNQPQHF.

The V call is TRBV7-2, the J call TRBJ2-7, with 9 bases aligning to TRBD2. The CDR3 has 15 amino acids. Trimming took 5 bases from V and 3 from J; bases not matched to a gene: 8. Germline V gene sequence: CDR1 SGHTA, CDR2 FQGNSA. CDR3 sequence (DNA): TGTGCCAGCAGCCGTCCGGGACTAGCAGGCTACGAGCAGTACTTC. Translation: CASSRPGLAGYEQYF.

The chain combines TRBV28 with TRBJ1-3; D not certain. V lost 6 bases to trimming and J lost 0 bases, with 3 bases between them. This CDR3 has 12 residues. CDR1 and CDR2 (germline): MDHEN, SYDVKM. The CDR3 here is CASSISGNTIYF. The CDR3 DNA sequence: TGTGCCAGCAGCATCTCTGGAAACACCATATATTTT.

The chain uses TRBV5-1 and TRBJ1-4, with TRBD1 matching 7 bases. The CDR3 is 15 amino acids. V trimming: 2 bases; J trimming: 4 bases; junction bases outside the gene matches: 5. The V gene's germline CDR1 is SGHRS and CDR2 YFSETQ. The CDR3 loop reads CASSFSGTVNEKLFF. In nucleotides, the CDR3 is TGCGCCAGCAGCTTTTCCGGGACAGTTAATGAAAAACTGTTTTTT.

The V and J genes are TRBV6-1 and TRBJ2-7; D call uncertain. With 7 bases removed from V and 6 bases from J, the gap between germline ends came to 13 bases. The germline gives CDR1 MNHNS, CDR2 SASEGT. The CDR3 extends over 12 amino acids. CDR3 protein: CASNRFQGEQYF. The CDR3 nucleotides are TGTGCCAGCAACAGATTTCAAGGCGAGCAGTACTTC.

The gene calls are TRBV7-2 and TRBJ1-5, with D possibly matching TRBD1 (6 bases). CDR3 length: 13 residues. CDR1 SGHTA and CDR2 FQGNSA come from the germline V gene. The V end was cut by 3 bases, the J end by 6 bases, with 9 bases between. This CDR3 is CASSFQQGQPQHF. The CDR3 DNA follows: TGTGCCAGCAGCTTTCAACAGGGTCAGCCCCAGCATTTT.

The gene calls are TRBV18 and TRBJ2-7; D gene uncertain. Deletions cut 6 bases from V and 2 bases from J, with 14 bases between. This CDR3 is 14 amino acids long. Germline V gives CDR1 KGHSH, CDR2 LQKENI. The CDR3 DNA sequence: TGTGCCAGCTCCCCTAATAACGTTGCCTACGAGCAGTACTTC. Protein sequence: CASSPNNVAYEQYF.

This clone was seen once. The chain links TRBV15 to TRBJ1-1; D gene unclear. There are 13 residues in the CDR3. Germline V gene sequence: CDR1 LNHNV, CDR2 YYDKDF (reference sequence). V was shortened by 1 base and J by 4 bases, with 7 bases between the two germline ends. Here the CDR3 reads CATSRAEGTEAFF. Written as DNA, the CDR3 is TGTGCCACCAGCAGAGCAGAAGGCACTGAAGCTTTCTTT.

The chain joins TRBV5-1 to TRBJ1-1, with TRBD1 matching over 7 bases. The CDR3 spans 14 residues. V gave up 4 bases and J gave up 4 bases; unmatched junction bases: 7. Germline CDR1 is SGHRS and CDR2 is YFSETQ. CDR3: CASSPGGRGTEAFF. The CDR3 DNA is TGCGCCAGCAGCCCAGGGGGTCGGGGCACTGAAGCTTTCTTT.

The chain combines TRBV11-2 with TRBJ2-7; 11 bases agree with TRBD2. CDR3 length: 14 amino acids. V was clipped by 5 bases and J by 6 bases; unmatched bases: 6. Germline loops: CDR1 SGHAT, CDR2 FQNNGV. This CDR3 reads CASSHSGRASEQYF. CDR3 sequence (DNA): TGTGCCAGCAGCCATAGCGGGAGGGCCTCCGAGCAGTACTTC.

The gene calls are TRBV13 and TRBJ2-7; 8 nucleotides align to TRBD2. J was trimmed by 4 bases and V by 5 bases; bases with no gene match: 10. This CDR3 has 15 residues. The germline V gene has CDR1 PRHDT and CDR2 FYEKMQ (reference sequence). The CDR3 DNA reads TGTGCCAGCAGCCCCTCGACTAGCGAACTTTACGAGCAGTACTTC. Amino acid sequence: CASSPSTSELYEQYF.

The chain has TRBV7-3 and TRBJ2-7; 7 nucleotides match TRBD1. The CDR3 extends over 15 amino acids. Trimming took 1 base from V and 5 from J; bases not matched to a gene: 8. Germline V gene lookup returns CDR1 SGHTA and CDR2 FQGTGA. Written as DNA, the CDR3 is TGTGCCAGCAGCTTAATGGCAGGGGGAATCAACGAGCAGTACTTC. Protein product: CASSLMAGGINEQYF.

The gene calls are TRBV5-1 and TRBJ2-5; 9 bases are shared with TRBD2. Germline assignment: CDR1 SGHRS and CDR2 YFSETQ. After removal of 3 bases from V and 2 bases from J, the junction contained 11 bases not matched to a gene. CDR3 length: 17 amino acids. In DNA, the CDR3 is TGCGCCAGCAGCTCACCGCGCGGTAGCGGGAGTCAAGAGACCCAGTACTTC. This sequence encodes CASSSPRGSGSQETQYF.

A single count supports this clone. The chain joins TRBV5-1 to TRBJ2-7; D tentatively reads TRBD1 or TRBD2 (5 bases each). The CDR3 extends over 15 amino acids. Trimming pared 4 bases from V and 0 bases from J, leaving 14 bases between. The germline V gene encodes CDR1 SGHRS and CDR2 YFSETQ. The CDR3 region has the DNA TGCGCCAGCAGCCCCCGGGACGCCGCCTCCTACGAGCAGTACTTC. The encoded protein is CASSPRDAASYEQYF.

The CDR3 nucleotides are TGTGCCAGCAGCCGACAGGGGGCCGCTAATGAAAAACTGTTTTTT. Its translation is CASSRQGAANEKLFF. V gene TRBV14 combines with J gene TRBJ1-4; 10 positions agree with TRBD1. The CDR3 is 15 residues long. J lost 3 bases, V lost 4 bases, and 2 bases had no gene match. CDR1 and CDR2 (germline): SGHDN, FVKESK.

The chain has TRBV5-1 and TRBJ2-7, with D perhaps TRBD2 (8 bases). Trimming took 6 bases from V and 11 from J, leaving 30 bases between them. Germline CDR1 reads SGHRS; CDR2 reads YFSETQ. The CDR3 spans 16 residues. The CDR3 loop is CASTYGDDRAMGLEYF. The CDR3 DNA sequence: TGCGCCAGCACCTATGGGGACGACAGGGCAATGGGACTAGAGTACTTC.

The V and J genes are TRBV5-1 and TRBJ2-7; TRBD1 agrees at 10 bases. CDR1 is SGHRS and CDR2 is YFSETQ in the germline V gene. The CDR3 contains 14 residues. The V segment lost 2 bases and the J segment 6 bases; nucleotides outside the gene matches: 5. CDR3 sequence: CASSFDRGHGEQYF. Written as DNA, the CDR3 is TGCGCCAGCAGCTTTGACAGGGGGCACGGCGAGCAGTACTTC. Full variable domain (missing parts from reference TRBV5-1 and TRBJ2-7): KAGVTQTPRYLIKTRGQQVTLSCSPISGHRSVSWYQQTPGQGLQFLFEYFSETQRNKGNFPGRFSGRQFSNSRSEMNVSTLELGDSALYLCASSFDRGHGEQYFGPGTRLTVT.

The V gene is TRBV6-5, the J gene TRBJ2-7, with TRBD2 matching 8 bases. Looked up from germline, CDR1 is MNHEY and CDR2 is SVGAGI. Trimming cost V 0 bases and J 7 bases; bases outside gene matches: 8. The CDR3 sequence is 15 residues long. CDR3 coding DNA: TGTGCCAGCAGTTACTCGAAAGCGGGAGTAGGTGAGCAGTACTTC. As protein: CASSYSKAGVGEQYF.

As for this clone: Other DNA sequences in this specimen translate into the identical CDR3. The chain carries TRBV27 and TRBJ1-3; no clear D gene. This CDR3 has 13 amino acids. V was clipped by 2 bases and J by 3 bases, with 5 bases between them. Per germline, CDR1 MNHEY and CDR2 SMNVEV (reference sequence). CDR3 in DNA: TGTGCCAGCAGTTTAAGGCGTGGAAACACCATATATTTT. This encodes CASSLRRGNTIYF.